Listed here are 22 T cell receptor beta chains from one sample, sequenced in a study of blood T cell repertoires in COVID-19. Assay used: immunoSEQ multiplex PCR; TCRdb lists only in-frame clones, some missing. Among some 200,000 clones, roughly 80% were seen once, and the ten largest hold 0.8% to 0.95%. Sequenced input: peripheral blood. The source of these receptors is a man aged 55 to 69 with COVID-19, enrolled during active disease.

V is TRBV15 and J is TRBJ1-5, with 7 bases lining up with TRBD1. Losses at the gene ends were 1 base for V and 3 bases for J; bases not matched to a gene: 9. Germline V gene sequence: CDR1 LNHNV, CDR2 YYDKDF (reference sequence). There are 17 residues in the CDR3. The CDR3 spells CATSRGDSQPNNQPQHF. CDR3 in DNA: TGTGCCACCAGCAGAGGGGACAGCCAACCTAACAATCAGCCCCAGCATTTT.

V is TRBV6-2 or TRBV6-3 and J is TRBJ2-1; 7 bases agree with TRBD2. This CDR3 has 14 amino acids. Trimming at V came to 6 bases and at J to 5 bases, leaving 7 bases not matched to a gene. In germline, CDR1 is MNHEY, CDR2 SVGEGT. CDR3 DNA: TGTGCCAGCAGGTACCGGGACTACAACAATGAGCAGTTCTTC. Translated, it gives CASRYRDYNNEQFF.

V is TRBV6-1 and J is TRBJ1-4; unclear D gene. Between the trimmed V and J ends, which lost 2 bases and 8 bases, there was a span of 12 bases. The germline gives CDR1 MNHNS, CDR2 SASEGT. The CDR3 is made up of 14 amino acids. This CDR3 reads CASSEQRAGEKLFF. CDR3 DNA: TGTGCCAGCAGTGAACAGAGGGCTGGAGAAAAACTGTTTTTT.

The CDR3 is CASSPLGTGGYEQYF. CDR3 in DNA: TGCGCCAGCAGCCCGTTAGGTACAGGGGGCTACGAGCAGTACTTC. V and J are TRBV5-1 and TRBJ2-7; the match to TRBD1 covers 8 bases. The ends lost 4 bases at V and 3 bases at J; junction bases unmatched: 9. Germline assignment: CDR1 SGHRS and CDR2 YFSETQ. The CDR3 is made up of 15 amino acids.

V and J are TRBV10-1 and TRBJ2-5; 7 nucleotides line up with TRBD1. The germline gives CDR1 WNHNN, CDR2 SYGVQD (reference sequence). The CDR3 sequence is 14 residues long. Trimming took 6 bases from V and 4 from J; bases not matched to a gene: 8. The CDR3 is CASSLRTGGETQYF. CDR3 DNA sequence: TGCGCCAGCAGCCTGAGGACAGGTGGAGAGACCCAGTACTTC.

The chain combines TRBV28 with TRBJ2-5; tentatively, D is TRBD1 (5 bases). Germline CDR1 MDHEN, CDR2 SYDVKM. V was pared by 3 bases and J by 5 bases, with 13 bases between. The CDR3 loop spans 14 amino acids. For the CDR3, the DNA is TGTGCCAGCAGTTTCTCCAGGGAAATGGAGACCCAGTACTTC. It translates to CASSFSREMETQYF.

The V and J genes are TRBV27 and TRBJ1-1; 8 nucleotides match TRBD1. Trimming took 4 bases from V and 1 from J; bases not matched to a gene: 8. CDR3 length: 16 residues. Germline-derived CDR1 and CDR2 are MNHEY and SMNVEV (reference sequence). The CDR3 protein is CASSSLLDRGNTEAFF. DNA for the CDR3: TGTGCCAGCAGTTCCCTCCTCGACAGGGGGAACACTGAAGCTTTCTTT.

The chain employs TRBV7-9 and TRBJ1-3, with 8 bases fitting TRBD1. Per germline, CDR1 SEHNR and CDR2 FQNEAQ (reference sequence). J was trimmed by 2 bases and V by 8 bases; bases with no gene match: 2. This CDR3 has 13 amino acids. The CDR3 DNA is TGTGCCAGCGCACAGGGGGCTGGAAACACCATATATTTT. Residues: CASAQGAGNTIYF.

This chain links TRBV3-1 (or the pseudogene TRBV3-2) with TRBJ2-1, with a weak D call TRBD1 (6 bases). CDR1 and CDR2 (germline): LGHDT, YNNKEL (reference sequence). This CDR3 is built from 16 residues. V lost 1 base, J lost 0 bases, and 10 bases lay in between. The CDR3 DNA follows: TGTGCCAGCAGCCAAGTGGGGGCCAGCTCCTACAATGAGCAGTTCTTC. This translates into CASSQVGASSYNEQFF.

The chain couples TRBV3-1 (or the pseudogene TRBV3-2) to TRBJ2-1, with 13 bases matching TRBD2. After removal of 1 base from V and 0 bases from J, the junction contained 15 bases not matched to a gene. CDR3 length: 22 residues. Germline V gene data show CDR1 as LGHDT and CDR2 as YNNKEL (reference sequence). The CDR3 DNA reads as TGTGCCAGCAGCCAAGCGGGGTCAGGACTAGCGGGAGTCCATGGCTCCTACAATGAGCAGTTCTTC. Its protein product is CASSQAGSGLAGVHGSYNEQFF.

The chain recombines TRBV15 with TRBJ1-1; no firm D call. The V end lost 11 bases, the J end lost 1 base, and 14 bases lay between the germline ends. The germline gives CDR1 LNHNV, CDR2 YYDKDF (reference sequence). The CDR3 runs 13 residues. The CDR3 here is CAFSTGRNTEAFF. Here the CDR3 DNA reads TGTGCCTTTTCGACGGGGAGGAACACTGAAGCTTTCTTT.

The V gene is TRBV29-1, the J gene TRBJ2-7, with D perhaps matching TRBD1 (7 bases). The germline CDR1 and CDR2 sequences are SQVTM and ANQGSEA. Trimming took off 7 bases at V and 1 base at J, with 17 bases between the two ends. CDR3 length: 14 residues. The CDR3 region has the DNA TGCAGCGCCTCCCAGGGGGGACGTTCCTACGAGCAGTACTTC. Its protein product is CSASQGGRSYEQYF.

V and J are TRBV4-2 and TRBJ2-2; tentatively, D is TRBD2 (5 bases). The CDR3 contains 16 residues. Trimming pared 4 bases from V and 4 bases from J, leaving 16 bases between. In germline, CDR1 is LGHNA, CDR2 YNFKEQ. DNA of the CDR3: TGTGCCAGCAGCCCTTTTGAGGGAGTTGGCACCGGGGAGCTGTTTTTT. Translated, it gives CASSPFEGVGTGELFF.

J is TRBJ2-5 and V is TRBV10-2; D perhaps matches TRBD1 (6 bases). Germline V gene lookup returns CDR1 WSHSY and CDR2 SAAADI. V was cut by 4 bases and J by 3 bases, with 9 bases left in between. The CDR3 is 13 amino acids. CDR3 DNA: TGCGCCAGCAGTGGGACAGTCAAAGAGACCCAGTACTTC. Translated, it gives CASSGTVKETQYF.

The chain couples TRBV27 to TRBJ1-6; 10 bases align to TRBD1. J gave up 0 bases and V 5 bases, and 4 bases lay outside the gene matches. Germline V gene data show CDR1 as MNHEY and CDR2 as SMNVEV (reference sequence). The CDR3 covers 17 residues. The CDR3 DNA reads TGTGCCAGCAGTGCGGGACAGGGGAGCTCCTATAATTCACCCCTCCACTTT. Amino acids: CASSAGQGSSYNSPLHF.

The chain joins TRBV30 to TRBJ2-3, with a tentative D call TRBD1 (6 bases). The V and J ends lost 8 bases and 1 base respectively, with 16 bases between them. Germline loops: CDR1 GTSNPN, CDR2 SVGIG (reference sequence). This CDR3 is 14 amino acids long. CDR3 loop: CAGSRGGGTDTQYF. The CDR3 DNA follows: TGTGCCGGCTCGCGAGGGGGAGGCACAGATACGCAGTATTTT.

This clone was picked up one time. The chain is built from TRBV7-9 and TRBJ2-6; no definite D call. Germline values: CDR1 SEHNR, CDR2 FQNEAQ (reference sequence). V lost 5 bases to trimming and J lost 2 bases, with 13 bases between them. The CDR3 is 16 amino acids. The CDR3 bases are TGTGCCAGCAGCCCCCTCGAGAACCCTGGGGCCAACGTCCTGACTTTC. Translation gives CASSPLENPGANVLTF.

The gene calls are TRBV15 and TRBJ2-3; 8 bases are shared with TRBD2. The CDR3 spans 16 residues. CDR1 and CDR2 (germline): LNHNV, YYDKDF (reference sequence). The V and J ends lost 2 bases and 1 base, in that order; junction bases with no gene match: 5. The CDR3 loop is CATSRQPGLGTDTQYF. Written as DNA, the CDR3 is TGTGCCACCAGCAGACAACCGGGACTAGGCACAGATACGCAGTATTTT.

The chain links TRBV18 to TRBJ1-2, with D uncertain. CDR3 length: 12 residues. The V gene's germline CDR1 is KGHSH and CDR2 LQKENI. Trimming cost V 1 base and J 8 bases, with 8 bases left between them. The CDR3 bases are TGTGCCAGCTCACCACGCGCCGAAGGCTACACCTTC. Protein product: CASSPRAEGYTF.

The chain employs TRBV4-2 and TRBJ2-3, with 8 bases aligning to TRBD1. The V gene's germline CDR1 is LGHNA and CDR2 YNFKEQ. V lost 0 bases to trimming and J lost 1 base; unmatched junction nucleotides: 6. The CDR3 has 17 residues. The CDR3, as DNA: TGTGCCAGCAGCCAAGAGCCAGGGACAGGAGGCACAGATACGCAGTATTTT. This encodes CASSQEPGTGGTDTQYF.

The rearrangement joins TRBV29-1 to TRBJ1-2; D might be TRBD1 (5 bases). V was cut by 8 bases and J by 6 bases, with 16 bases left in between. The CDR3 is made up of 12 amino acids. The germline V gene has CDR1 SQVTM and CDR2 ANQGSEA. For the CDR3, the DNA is TGCAGCTCGACCGGGGGGGATGATGGCTACACCTTC. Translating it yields CSSTGGDDGYTF.

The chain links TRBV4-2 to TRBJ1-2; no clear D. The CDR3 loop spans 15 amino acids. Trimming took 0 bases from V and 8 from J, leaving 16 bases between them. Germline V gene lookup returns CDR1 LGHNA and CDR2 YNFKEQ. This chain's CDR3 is CASSQDSGWRVGYTF. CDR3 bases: TGTGCCAGCAGCCAAGACTCGGGTTGGCGGGTCGGCTACACCTTC.